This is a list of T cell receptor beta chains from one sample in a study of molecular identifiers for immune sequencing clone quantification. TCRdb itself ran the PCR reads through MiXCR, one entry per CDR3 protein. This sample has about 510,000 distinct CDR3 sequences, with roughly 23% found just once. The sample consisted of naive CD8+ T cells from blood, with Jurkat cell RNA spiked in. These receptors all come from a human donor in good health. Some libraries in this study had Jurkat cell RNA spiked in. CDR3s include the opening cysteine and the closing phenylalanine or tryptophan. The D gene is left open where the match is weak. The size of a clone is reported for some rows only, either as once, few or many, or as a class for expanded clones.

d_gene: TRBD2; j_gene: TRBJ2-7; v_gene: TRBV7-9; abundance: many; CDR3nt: TGTGCCAGCAGCTTAATATCAGCGGGGGCCTACGAGCAGTACTTC; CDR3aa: CASSLISAGAYEQYF
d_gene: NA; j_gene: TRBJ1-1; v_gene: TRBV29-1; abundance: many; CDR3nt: TGCAGCGTTGCTGACACCTTGAACACTGAAGCTTTCTTT; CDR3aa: CSVADTLNTEAFF
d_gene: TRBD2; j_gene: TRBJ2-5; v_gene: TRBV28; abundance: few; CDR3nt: TGTGCCAGCAGTTTATTAGTCGGGACTAGCGGGCAAGAGACCCAGTACTTC; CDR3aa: CASSLLVGTSGQETQYF
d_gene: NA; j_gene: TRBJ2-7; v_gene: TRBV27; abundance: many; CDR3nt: TGTGCCAGCAGGGGGACCGGGTACGAGCAGTACTTC; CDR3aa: CASRGTGYEQYF
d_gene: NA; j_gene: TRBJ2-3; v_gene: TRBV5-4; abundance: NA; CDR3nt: TGTGCCAGCAGCTTGGCCCTCGGTCGTGCGGGGAGCACAGATACGCAGTATTTT; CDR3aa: CASSLALGRAGSTDTQYF
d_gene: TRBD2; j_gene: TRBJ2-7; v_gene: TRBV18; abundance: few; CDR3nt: TGTGCCAGCTCACCCCCTAGCGGGGTCAGCTCCTACGAGCAGTACTTC; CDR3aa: CASSPPSGVSSYEQYF
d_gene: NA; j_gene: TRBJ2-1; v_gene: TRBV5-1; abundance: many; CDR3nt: TGCGCCAGCAGCTCAGGGATTAGCTCCTACAATGAGCAGTTCTTC; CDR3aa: CASSSGISSYNEQFF
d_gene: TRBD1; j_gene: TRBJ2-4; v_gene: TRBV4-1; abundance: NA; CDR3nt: TGCGCCAGCAGCCGAGGGGGGACAGGGGAATCCAAAAACATTCAGTACTTC; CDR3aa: CASSRGGTGESKNIQYF
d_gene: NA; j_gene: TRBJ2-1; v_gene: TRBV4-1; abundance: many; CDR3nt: TGCGCCAGCAGCCAGGGATCAGGGTCTAACTACAATGAGCAGTTCTTC; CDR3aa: CASSQGSGSNYNEQFF
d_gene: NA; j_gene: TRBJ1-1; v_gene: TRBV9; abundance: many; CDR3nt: TGTGCCAGCAGCGTATTCTTACAGGGCCCTGAAGCTTTCTTT; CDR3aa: CASSVFLQGPEAFF
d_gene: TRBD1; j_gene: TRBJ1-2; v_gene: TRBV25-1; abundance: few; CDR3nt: TGTGCCAGCAGCACAGGACAGGGAGTCTTCTATGGCTACACCTTC; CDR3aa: CASSTGQGVFYGYTF
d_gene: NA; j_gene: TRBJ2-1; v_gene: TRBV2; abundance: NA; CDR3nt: TGTGCCAGCAGCGCTCTAGCGACCTCCTACAATGAGCAGTTCTTC; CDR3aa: CASSALATSYNEQFF
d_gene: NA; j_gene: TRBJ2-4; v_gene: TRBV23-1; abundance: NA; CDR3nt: TGCGCCAGCGGACCAACAACGACAGAACCCACTAAAAACATTCAGTACTTC; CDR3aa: CASGPTTTEPTKNIQYF
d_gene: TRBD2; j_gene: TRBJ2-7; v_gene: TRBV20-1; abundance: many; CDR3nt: TGCAGTGCTAGAGATGGCGCTAGCGGGAGCTACGAGCAGTACTTC; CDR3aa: CSARDGASGSYEQYF
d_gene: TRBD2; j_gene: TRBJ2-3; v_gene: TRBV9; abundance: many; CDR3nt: TGTGCCAGCAGCGAGTATCTAGCGGGGGGTCCAGATACGCAGTATTTT; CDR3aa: CASSEYLAGGPDTQYF
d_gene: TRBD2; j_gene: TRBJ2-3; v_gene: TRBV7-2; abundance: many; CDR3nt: TGTGCCAGCAGCCCGCTAGGGACTAGCGGGGGGGCCCTTATTACCGCAGATACGCAGTATTTT; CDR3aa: CASSPLGTSGGALITADTQYF
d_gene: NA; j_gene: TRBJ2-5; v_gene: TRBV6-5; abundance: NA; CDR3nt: TGTGCCAGCTGTACCGATCGCCAAGAGACCCAGTACTTC; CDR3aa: CASCTDRQETQYF
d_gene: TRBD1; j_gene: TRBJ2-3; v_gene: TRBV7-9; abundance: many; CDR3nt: TGTGCCAGCACTAGGACAGGATTGGAAAGCACAGATACGCAGTATTTT; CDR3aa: CASTRTGLESTDTQYF
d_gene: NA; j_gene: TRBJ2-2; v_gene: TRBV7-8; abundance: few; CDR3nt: TGTGCCAGCAGCTTAGTATCATTAAGACAGAATGCCAACACCGGGGAGCTGTTTTTT; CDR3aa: CASSLVSLRQNANTGELFF
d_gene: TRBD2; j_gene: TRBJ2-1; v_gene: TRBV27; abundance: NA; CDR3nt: TGTGCCAGCAGTTCCCGCACCCCGACTAGCGGGAGGGCCCATGAGCAGTTCTTC; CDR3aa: CASSSRTPTSGRAHEQFF
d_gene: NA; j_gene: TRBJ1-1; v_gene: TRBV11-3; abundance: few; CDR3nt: TGTGCCAGCAGCTTAGATACAGGGAGTACTGAAGCTTTCTTT; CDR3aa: CASSLDTGSTEAFF
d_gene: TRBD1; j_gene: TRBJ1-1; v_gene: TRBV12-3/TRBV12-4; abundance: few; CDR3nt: TGTGCCAGCAGTCACAGGGGGCGAGGAGCTTTCTTT; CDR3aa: CASSHRGRGAFF
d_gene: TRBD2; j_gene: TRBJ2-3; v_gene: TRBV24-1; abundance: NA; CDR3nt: TGTGCCACCAGTGAAGGAAGGAGCGGGGGTTTTAACACAGATACGCAGTATTTT; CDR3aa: CATSEGRSGGFNTDTQYF
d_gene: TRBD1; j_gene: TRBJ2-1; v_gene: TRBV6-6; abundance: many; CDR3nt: TGTGCCAGCACCTCGCCGGGACAGGAGGGGAATGAGCAGTTCTTC; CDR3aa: CASTSPGQEGNEQFF
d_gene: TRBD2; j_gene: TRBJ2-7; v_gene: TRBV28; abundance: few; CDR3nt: TGTGCCAGCAGACCCTTTGGGGGGGACGAGCAGTACTTC; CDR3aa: CASRPFGGDEQYF